This T cell receptor (beta chain) was identified during a study of human T cells and chemical hapten exposure. At the level of the study: Patients, a majority of them female, were diagnosed with alopecia areata, totalis or universalis.

The time point: pre-sensitization, week 0. The treatment denotes: therapeutic diphenylcyclopropenone sensitization with weekly scalp DPC. Blood sampling preceded each patch test application. V was cut by 3 bases and J by 4 bases, with 18 bases left in between. Germline V CDR1 and CDR2: SQVTM, ANQGSEA. There are 15 residues in the CDR3. TCRdb itself ran the RACE reads through MiXCR, one entry per CDR3 protein. The sample lists around 180,000 distinct CDR3 sequences; approximately 31% were seen once. The input for sequencing was whole blood, taken in connection with sensitization to the hapten diphenylcyclopropenone (DPC). This chain joins TRBV29-1 and TRBJ1-1; D ambiguous. The source of this sequence is a woman in her 30s with alopecia areata. Some clones in this sample may be carry-over from other donors' samples. Here the CDR3 reads CSVEYQSRVRTEAFF. The CDR3 coding sequence is TGCAGCGTTGAGTACCAGTCTAGGGTTCGCACTGAAGCTTTCTTT.